This T cell receptor (beta chain) was retrieved from a study of regulatory T cells in long-lasting Graves disease. Whole-study findings and limits: TRBV28, TRBJ1-2 and TRBJ2-5 were segments that persistent disease favored. Limited samples may have lowered accuracy. Relative to newly diagnosed Graves' patients, persistent ones had lower TCR diversity.

With 3 bases removed from V and 4 bases from J, the gap between germline ends came to 7 bases. Germline V gene lookup returns CDR1 LNHDA and CDR2 SQIVND (reference sequence). The CDR3 loop spans 13 amino acids. As for time point: newly diagnosed GD, antithyroid drugs for less than 3 months. Preparation of the TCR library used RNA extracted from PBMCs. This clonotype was recorded a few times. The antigen is not known. Sequencing libraries for TCR beta were prepared with iRepertoire HTBI primers and Arm-PCR of CDR3 regions. TCRdb ran MiXCR on the multiplex PCR reads and lists one entry per CDR3 protein. The data contain around 450,000 distinct CDR3 sequences, under 15% of them seen just once; the ten biggest clones take up approximately 16%. Another study also made use of these data, one on T cells in Graves' hyperthyroidism and ophthalmopathy. That study reports: Blood also contained most expanded thyroid clonotypes above 0.001.

The sequencing used peripheral blood mononuclear cells (PBMCs), collected at new diagnosis, from a patient treated with antithyroid drugs. The clonotype comes from a woman aged 25 to 39 with Graves disease. The genes are TRBV19 and TRBJ2-1; D ambiguous. CDR3 nucleotide sequence: TGTGCCAGTAGTATTTTCAGTTACAATGAGCAGTTCTTC. It translates to CASSIFSYNEQFF.